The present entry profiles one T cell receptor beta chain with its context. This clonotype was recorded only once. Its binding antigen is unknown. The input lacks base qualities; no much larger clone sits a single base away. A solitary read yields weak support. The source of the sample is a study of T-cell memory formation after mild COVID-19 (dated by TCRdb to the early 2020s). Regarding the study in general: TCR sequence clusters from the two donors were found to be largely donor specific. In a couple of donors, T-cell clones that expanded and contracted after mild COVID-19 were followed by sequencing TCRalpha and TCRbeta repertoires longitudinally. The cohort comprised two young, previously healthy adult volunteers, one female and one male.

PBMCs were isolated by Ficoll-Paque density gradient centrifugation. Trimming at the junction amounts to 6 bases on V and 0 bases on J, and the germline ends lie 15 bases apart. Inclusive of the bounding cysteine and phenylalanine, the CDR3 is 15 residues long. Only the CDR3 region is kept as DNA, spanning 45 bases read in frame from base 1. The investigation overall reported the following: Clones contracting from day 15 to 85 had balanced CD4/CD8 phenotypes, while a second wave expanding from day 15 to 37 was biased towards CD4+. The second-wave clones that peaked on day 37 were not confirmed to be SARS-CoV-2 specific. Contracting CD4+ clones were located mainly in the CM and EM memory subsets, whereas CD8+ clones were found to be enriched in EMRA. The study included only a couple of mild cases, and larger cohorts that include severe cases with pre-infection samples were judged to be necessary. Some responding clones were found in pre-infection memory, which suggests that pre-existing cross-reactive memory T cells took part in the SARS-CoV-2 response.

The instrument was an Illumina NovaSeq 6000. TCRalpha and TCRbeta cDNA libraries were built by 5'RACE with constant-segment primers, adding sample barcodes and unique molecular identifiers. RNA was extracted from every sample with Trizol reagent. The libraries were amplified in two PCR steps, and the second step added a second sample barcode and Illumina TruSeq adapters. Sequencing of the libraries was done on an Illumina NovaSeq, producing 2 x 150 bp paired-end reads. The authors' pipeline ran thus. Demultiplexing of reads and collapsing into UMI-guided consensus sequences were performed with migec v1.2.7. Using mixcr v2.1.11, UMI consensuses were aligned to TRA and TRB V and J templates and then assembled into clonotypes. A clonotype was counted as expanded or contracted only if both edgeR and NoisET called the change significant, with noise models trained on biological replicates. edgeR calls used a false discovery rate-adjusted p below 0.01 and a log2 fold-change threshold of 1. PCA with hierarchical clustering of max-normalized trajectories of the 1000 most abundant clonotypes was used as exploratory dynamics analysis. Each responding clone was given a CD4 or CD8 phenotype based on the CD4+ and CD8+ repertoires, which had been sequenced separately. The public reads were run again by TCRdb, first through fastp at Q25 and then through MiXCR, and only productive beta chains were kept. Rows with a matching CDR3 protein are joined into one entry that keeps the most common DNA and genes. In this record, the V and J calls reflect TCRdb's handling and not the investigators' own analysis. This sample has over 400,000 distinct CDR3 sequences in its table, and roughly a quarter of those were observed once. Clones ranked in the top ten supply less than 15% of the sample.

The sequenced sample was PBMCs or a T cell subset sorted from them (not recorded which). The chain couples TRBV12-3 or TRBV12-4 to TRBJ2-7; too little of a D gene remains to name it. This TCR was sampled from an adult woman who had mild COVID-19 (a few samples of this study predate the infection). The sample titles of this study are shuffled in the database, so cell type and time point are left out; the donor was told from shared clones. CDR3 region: CASSPWISPSYEQYF. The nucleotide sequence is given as TGTGCCAGCAGCCCTTGGATCTCACCCTCCTACGAGCAGTACTTC.